The 19 T cell receptor beta chains reported below all come from one sample, sequenced in a study of blood T cells in healthy people across ages. Combining a sample-barcoded 5' primer with a J-beta primer mix, a second PCR ran for about 6 to 12 cycles. TCRdb fed the 5' RACE reads into MiXCR, producing one record per CDR3 protein. The sample includes about 510,000 distinct CDR3 sequences, about 26% of them seen just once. The sample was also reused in another study, on T cells of mothers and their children.

The sample taken for sequencing was blood. These TCRs come from a boy aged 2 to 9 in good health.

The genes are TRBV6-6 and TRBJ1-2; D is perhaps TRBD1 (5 bases). With 4 bases removed from V and 2 bases from J, the gap between germline ends came to 17 bases. Germline CDR1 MNHNY, CDR2 SVGAGI (reference sequence). The CDR3 covers 16 residues. This CDR3 reads CASSSPQDIPNYGYTF. CDR3 DNA: TGTGCCAGCAGTTCACCTCAGGACATACCGAACTATGGCTACACCTTC.

This clonotype was detected a few times. This chain uses TRBV3-1 with TRBJ2-5; D may be TRBD1 (5 bases). This CDR3 has 14 amino acids. From germline, CDR1 is LGHDT and CDR2 YNNKEL (reference sequence). V lost 4 bases to trimming and J lost 1 base, with 10 bases between them. The CDR3 DNA sequence: TGTGCCAGCAGCCGAGCTCAGGGCCAAGAGACCCAGTACTTC. Protein product: CASSRAQGQETQYF.

This clonotype was counted only a few times. V gene TRBV7-8 combines with J gene TRBJ2-5, with D possibly being TRBD2 (6 bases). The CDR3 totals 14 residues. Per germline, CDR1 SGHVS and CDR2 FQNEAQ. The V end was cut by 5 bases, the J end by 3 bases, with 13 bases between. CDR3 protein: CASSQTSLKETQYF. The CDR3 DNA reads as TGTGCCAGCAGCCAAACTAGCCTGAAAGAGACCCAGTACTTC.

The chain couples TRBV4-3 to TRBJ1-3; D gene unclear. This CDR3 spans 15 amino acids. The V and J ends lost 0 bases and 4 bases respectively, with 10 bases between them. The V gene's germline CDR1 is LGHNA and CDR2 YSLEER. The CDR3 is CASSQDRTEGNTIYF. The CDR3 region has the DNA TGCGCCAGCAGCCAAGATAGGACGGAAGGAAACACCATATATTTT.

About this clonotype itself: A read error may account for a junction end that differs from germline. This chain links TRBV6-2 or TRBV6-3 with TRBJ2-1; perhaps TRBD2 as D (6 bases). Germline loops: CDR1 MNHEY, CDR2 SVGEGT. This CDR3 spans 15 amino acids. The CDR3 here is CASSYLASAYNEQLF. The CDR3 DNA sequence: TGTGCCAGCAGTTACTTGGCTAGCGCCTACAATGAGCAGCTCTTC.

The rearrangement joins TRBV30 to TRBJ2-5; D could derive from TRBD1 or TRBD2 (5 bases each). TRBJ2-1 matches the DNA end more closely, so the J call is doubtful. Germline V gives CDR1 GTSNPN, CDR2 SVGIG (reference sequence). CDR3 length: 14 residues. CDR3 bases: TGTGCCTGGAGTGAAGGGACGGGAATCAATGAGCAGTTCTTC. Translated, it gives CAWSEGTGINEQFF.

The chain uses TRBV18 and TRBJ2-1; weak D call: TRBD1 (6 bases). Germline V gene data show CDR1 as KGHSH and CDR2 as LQKENI. Trimming removed 6 bases from V and 1 base from J, with 16 bases in between. CDR3 size: 16 residues. The CDR3 nucleotides read TGTGCCAGCTCCTGGGACACCTCGTCATCCTACAATGAGCAGTTCTTC. Its protein is CASSWDTSSSYNEQFF.

This clonotype was seen only a few times. V is TRBV5-1 and J is TRBJ2-1; D is ambiguous. Trimming removed 0 bases at V and 10 bases at J, with 11 bases between. The CDR3 has 13 amino acids. The germline V gene encodes CDR1 SGHRS and CDR2 YFSETQ. CDR3 nucleotide sequence: TGCGCCAGCAGCTTGGCCGGTAAAAGGGAGCAGTTCTTC. Encoded protein: CASSLAGKREQFF.

The genes are TRBV27 and TRBJ2-1; maybe TRBD2 (6 bases). Germline V CDR1 and CDR2: MNHEY, SMNVEV (reference sequence). The CDR3 is made up of 15 amino acids. V lost 5 bases to trimming and J lost 3 bases, with 14 bases between them. The CDR3 bases are TGTGCCAGCAGTCGGAAGGGACTCGACTACAATGAGCAGTTCTTC. Amino acid sequence: CASSRKGLDYNEQFF.

J is TRBJ2-6 and V is TRBV5-4; D may be TRBD1 or TRBD2 (5 bases each). The V gene's germline CDR1 is SGHNT and CDR2 YYREEE (reference sequence). V was pared by 4 bases and J by 0 bases, with 14 bases between. This CDR3 is built from 17 residues. CDR3 nucleotides: TGTGCCAGCAGCCCCCGGGACGGAAGCTCTGGGGCCAACGTCCTGACTTTC. This translates into CASSPRDGSSGANVLTF.

The V and J genes are TRBV12-3 or TRBV12-4 and TRBJ2-5; no clear D gene. This CDR3 has 13 amino acids. V shed 5 bases and J shed 1 base, with 8 bases lying between them. The CDR3 bases are TGTGCCAGCAGTCCACTCGTCCAAGAGACCCAGTACTTC. Protein sequence: CASSPLVQETQYF.

In its sample, this clonotype was seen a few times. This chain joins TRBV20-1 and TRBJ2-5; possibly TRBD1 or TRBD2 for D (5 bases each). The CDR3 has 13 amino acids. The V gene's germline CDR1 is DFQATT and CDR2 SNEGSKA (reference sequence). The V end lost 3 bases, the J end lost 5 bases, and 13 bases lay between the germline ends. The CDR3 DNA sequence: TGCAGTGCTAGGGTTCAGGGCGGGGAGACCCAGTACTTC. It codes for CSARVQGGETQYF.

The chain links TRBV4-3 to TRBJ2-7; D remains unclear. The CDR3 loop spans 14 amino acids. Germline V gene lookup returns CDR1 LGHNA and CDR2 YSLEER. Trimming took off 0 bases at V and 3 bases at J, with 9 bases between the two ends. The CDR3 DNA is TGCGCCAGCAGCCAAGAATCACGATTCTACGAGCAGTACTTC. Its protein product is CASSQESRFYEQYF.

This clonotype was counted only a few times. CDR3: CATSDLGGGEQFF. The CDR3 DNA reads TGTGCCACCAGTGATCTTGGAGGCGGTGAGCAGTTCTTC. The chain is built from TRBV24-1 and TRBJ2-1; D is possibly TRBD2 (5 bases). The CDR3 sequence is 13 residues long. V was trimmed by 3 bases and J by 9 bases, leaving 11 bases between them. Germline CDR1 reads KGHDR; CDR2 reads SFDVKD.

The chain has TRBV6-5 and TRBJ2-7; D is perhaps TRBD2 (6 bases). This CDR3 has 14 residues. Germline CDR1 and CDR2: MNHEY and SVGAGI. V gave up 10 bases and J gave up 5 bases, with 21 bases separating them. CDR3 DNA: TGTGCCACCCGGGTAAGGCGGGAACAGAACGAGCAGTACTTC. Its protein is CATRVRREQNEQYF.

This clonotype was found a few times. The rearrangement joins TRBV20-1 to TRBJ1-2; tentative D call: TRBD1 (6 bases). V shed 5 bases and J shed 6 bases, with 22 bases lying between them. This CDR3 is built from 15 residues. Germline V CDR1 and CDR2: DFQATT, SNEGSKA (reference sequence). CDR3: CSAVGGNRARNGYTF. The CDR3 DNA is TGCAGTGCTGTTGGGGGAAACAGGGCTCGGAATGGCTACACCTTC.

This clonotype was counted only a few times. The J gene is TRBJ1-2, the V gene TRBV29-1, with D possibly being TRBD1 (5 bases). This CDR3 region has 14 residues. V was clipped by 6 bases and J by 7 bases, with 21 bases between them. In germline, CDR1 is SQVTM, CDR2 ANQGSEA. CDR3 sequence: CSVDDYRDGFGYTF. The CDR3 region has the DNA TGCAGCGTCGATGACTACCGGGACGGATTTGGCTACACCTTC.

A few counts support this clonotype. A read error may account for a junction end that differs from germline. The chain uses TRBV12-3 or TRBV12-4 and TRBJ2-2, with D possibly called TRBD1 or TRBD2 (5 bases each). The CDR3 sequence is 14 residues long. The CDR3 loop reads CTSSLAGRTGELFF. In DNA, the CDR3 is TGTACCAGCAGTTTGGCAGGGAGAACCGGGGAGCTGTTTTTT.

This clonotype was recorded a few times. The J gene is TRBJ1-5, the V gene TRBV11-2; D call uncertain. The CDR3 totals 14 residues. V gave up 2 bases and J gave up 4 bases, with 9 bases separating them. Germline-derived CDR1 and CDR2 are SGHAT and FQNNGV. Here the CDR3 reads CASSLYGQNQPQHF. In DNA, the CDR3 is TGTGCCAGCAGCTTATATGGGCAGAATCAGCCCCAGCATTTT.